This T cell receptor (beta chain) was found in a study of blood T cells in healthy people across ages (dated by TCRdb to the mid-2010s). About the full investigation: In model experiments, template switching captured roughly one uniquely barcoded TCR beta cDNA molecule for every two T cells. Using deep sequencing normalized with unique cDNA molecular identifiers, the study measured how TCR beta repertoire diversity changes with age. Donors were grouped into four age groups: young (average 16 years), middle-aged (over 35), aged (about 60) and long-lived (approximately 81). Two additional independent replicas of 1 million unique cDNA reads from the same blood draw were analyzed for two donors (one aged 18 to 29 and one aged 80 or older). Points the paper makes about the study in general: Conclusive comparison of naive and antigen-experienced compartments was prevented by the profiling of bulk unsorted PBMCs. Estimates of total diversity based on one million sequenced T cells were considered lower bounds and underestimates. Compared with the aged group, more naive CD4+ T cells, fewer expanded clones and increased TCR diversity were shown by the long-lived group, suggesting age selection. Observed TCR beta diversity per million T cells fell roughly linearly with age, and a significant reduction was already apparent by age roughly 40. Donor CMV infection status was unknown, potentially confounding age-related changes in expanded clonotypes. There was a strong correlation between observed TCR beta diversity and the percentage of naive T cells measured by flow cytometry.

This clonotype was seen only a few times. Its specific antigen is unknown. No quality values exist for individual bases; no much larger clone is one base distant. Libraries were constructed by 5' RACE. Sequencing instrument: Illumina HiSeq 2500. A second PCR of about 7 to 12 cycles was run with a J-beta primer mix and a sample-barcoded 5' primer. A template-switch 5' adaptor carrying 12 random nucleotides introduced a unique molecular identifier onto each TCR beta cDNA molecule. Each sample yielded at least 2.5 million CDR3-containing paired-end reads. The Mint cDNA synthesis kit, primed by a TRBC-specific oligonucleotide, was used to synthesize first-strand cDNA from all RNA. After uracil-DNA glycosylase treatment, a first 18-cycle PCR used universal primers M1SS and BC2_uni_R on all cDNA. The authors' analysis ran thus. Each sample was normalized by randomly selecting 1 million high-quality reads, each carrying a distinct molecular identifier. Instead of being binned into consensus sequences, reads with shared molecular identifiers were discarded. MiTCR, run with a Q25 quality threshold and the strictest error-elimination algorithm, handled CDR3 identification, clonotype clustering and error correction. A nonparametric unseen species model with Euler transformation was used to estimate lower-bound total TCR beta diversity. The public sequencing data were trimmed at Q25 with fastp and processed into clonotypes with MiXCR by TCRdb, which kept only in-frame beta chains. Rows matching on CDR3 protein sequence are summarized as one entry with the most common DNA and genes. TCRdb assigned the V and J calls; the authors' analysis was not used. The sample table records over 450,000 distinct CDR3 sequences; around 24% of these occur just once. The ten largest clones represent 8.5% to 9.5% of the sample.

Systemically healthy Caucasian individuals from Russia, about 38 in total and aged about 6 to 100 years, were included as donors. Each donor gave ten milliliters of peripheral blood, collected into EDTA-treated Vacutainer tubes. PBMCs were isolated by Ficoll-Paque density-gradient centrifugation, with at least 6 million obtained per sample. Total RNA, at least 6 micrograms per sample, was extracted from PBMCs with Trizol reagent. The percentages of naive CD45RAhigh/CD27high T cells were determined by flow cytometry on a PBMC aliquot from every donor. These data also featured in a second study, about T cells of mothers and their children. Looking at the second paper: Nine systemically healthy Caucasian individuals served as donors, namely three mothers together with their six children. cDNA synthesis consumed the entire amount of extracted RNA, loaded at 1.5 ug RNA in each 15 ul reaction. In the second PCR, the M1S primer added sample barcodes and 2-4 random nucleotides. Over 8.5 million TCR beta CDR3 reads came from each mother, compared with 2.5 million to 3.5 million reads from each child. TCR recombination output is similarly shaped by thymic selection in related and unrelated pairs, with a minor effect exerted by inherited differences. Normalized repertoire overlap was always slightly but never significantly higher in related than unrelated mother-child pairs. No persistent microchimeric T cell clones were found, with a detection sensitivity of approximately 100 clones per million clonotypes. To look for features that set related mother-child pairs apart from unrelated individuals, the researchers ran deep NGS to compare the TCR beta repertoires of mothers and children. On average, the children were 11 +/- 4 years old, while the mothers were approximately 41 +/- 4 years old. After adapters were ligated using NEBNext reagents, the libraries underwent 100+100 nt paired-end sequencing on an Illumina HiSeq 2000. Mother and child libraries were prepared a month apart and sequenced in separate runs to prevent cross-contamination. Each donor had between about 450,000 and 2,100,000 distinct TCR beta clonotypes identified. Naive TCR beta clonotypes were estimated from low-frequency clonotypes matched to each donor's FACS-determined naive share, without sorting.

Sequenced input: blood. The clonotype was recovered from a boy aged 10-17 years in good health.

CDR3 sequence: CASSRSGGSYNEQFF. The DNA sequence reads TGTGCCAGCAGCCGATCGGGGGGGTCCTACAATGAGCAGTTCTTC. This receptor chain uses TRBV11-2 and TRBJ2-1, with TRBD2 matching 8 junction bases. From the germline V gene, CDR1 is SGHAT and CDR2 is FQNNGV. Counted from cysteine to phenylalanine, this CDR3 has 15 amino acids. Of the read, only the CDR3 DNA is kept; its 45 bases are in frame from base 1. The germline V end is reduced by 5 bases and the J end by 1 base; junction bases left unmatched: 4.